Listed below are T cell receptor beta chains from one sample, sequenced in a study of kidney transplant recipient with SARS-CoV-2 infection. One entry per CDR3 protein results from TCRdb running MiXCR on the reads. The table shows 250,000 or so distinct CDR3 sequences, with 25% to 35% occurring only once. The starting material was a blood sample, obtained at baseline and between days 110 and 120 from a kidney transplant recipient. The source is a male patient aged 30 to 39 who had COVID-19 and was a kidney transplant recipient. The graft donor may account for some of the T cells. CDR3s include the opening cysteine and the closing phenylalanine or tryptophan. The D gene is left open where the match is weak. Expanded clones are given a class, and other clones once, few, many or no size at all.

v_gene	d_gene	j_gene	abundance	CDR3nt	CDR3aa
TRBV4-3	NA	TRBJ2-1	many	TGCGCCAGCAGCCAAGATGTAACTAGCTCCTACAATGAGCAGTTCTTC	CASSQDVTSSYNEQFF
TRBV29-1	NA	TRBJ2-1	NA	TGCAGCGTTGTAATCTACAATGAGCAGTTCTTC	CSVVIYNEQFF
TRBV2	NA	TRBJ1-2	many	TGTGCCAGTACTGCCCGGAACTATGGCTACACCTTC	CASTARNYGYTF
TRBV27	NA	TRBJ2-1	NA	TGTGCCAGCAGTTTAGGGGTCGGGAACGCTGAGCAGTTCTTC	CASSLGVGNAEQFF
TRBV5-4	NA	TRBJ1-1	NA	TGTGCCAGCAGCTGGGTACAGAACACTGAAGCTTTCTTT	CASSWVQNTEAFF
TRBV7-2	NA	TRBJ1-2	many	TGTGCCAGCAGCCCGGACCGCGTCTATGGCTACACCTTC	CASSPDRVYGYTF
TRBV9	NA	TRBJ2-5	many	TGTGCCAGCAGCGTAGGAGCGGTTGGGGGGACCCAGTACTTC	CASSVGAVGGTQYF
TRBV28	TRBD2	TRBJ2-3	many	TGTGCCAGCAGTTCTATAGCGGGAGTTGAAGCAGATACGCAGTATTTT	CASSSIAGVEADTQYF
TRBV11-2	TRBD1	TRBJ2-4	NA	TGTACCAGCAGCCCAACAGGGGGCATGACCAAAAACATTCAGTACTTC	CTSSPTGGMTKNIQYF
TRBV6-5	TRBD1	TRBJ2-7	many	TGTGCCAGCAGTAGGGACAGGGATGCTGTGCAGTACTTC	CASSRDRDAVQYF
TRBV7-2	NA	TRBJ2-7	many	TGTGCCAGCAGCTTAGGGGCCCAACAGCAGTACTTC	CASSLGAQQQYF
TRBV27	NA	TRBJ1-5	many	TGTGCCAGCAGTTCCGATCAGCCCCAGCATTTT	CASSSDQPQHF
TRBV6-8	NA	TRBJ2-1	many	TGTGCCAGCAGAGGGCATTTAGGTGAGCAGTTCTTC	CASRGHLGEQFF
TRBV23-1	NA	TRBJ1-2	many	TGCGCCAGCAGTCACCGCGCGCTACGCAGAAAGACCTATGGCTACACCTTC	CASSHRALRRKTYGYTF
TRBV19	NA	TRBJ1-2	many	TGTGCCAGTAGTGAACGCGGGACAAATCGAAAGACCTATGGCTACACCTTC	CASSERGTNRKTYGYTF
TRBV8-2	NA	TRBJ1-2	many	TGTGGCAGTATTCGCGTTGATAGCCGAAAGACCTATGGCTACACCTTC	CGSIRVDSRKTYGYTF
TRBV4-2	NA	TRBJ2-7	many	TGTGCCAGCAGCCAAGATCTGATTGGTACCTACGAGCAGTACTTC	CASSQDLIGTYEQYF
TRBV5-3	NA	TRBJ1-2	many	TGTGCCAGAAGGACGGTAGTGGTGAGAAAGACCTATGGCTACACCTTC	CARRTVVVRKTYGYTF
TRBV28	NA	TRBJ1-6	many	TGTGCCAGCAGGCGGGAGTCCTATAATTCACCCCTCCACTTT	CASRRESYNSPLHF
TRBV20-1	NA	TRBJ1-5	many	TGCAGTGCTAGACGGGAATTTCAGCAGCCCCAGCATTTT	CSARREFQQPQHF
TRBV7-2	NA	TRBJ2-3	few	TGTGCCAGCAGCTTAGTTGGTGGGTCGCCAGATACGCAGTATTTT	CASSLVGGSPDTQYF
TRBV7-9	NA	TRBJ1-2	many	TGTGCCAGCAGCTTAGTAGGGCAGATCGGGGGCTACACCTTC	CASSLVGQIGGYTF
TRBV4-3	TRBD1	TRBJ1-6	many	TGCGCCAGCAGCCGAATAACGGACAGGGAATCTTCACCCCTCCACTTT	CASSRITDRESSPLHF
TRBV3-1	NA	TRBJ1-1	many	TGTGCCAGCAGCCAAGGGGGCAGGGGCGAGCCTGAAGCTTTCTTT	CASSQGGRGEPEAFF
TRBV8-2	NA	TRBJ1-2	NA	TGTGGCAGGTTAGGACTTGATAGCCGAAAGACCTATGGCTACACCTTC	CGRLGLDSRKTYGYTF
TRBV10-3	TRBD2	TRBJ2-3	NA	TGTGCCATCCAGTCGGGACTAGCGGGAGGGCGGAACACAGATGCGCAGTATTTT	CAIQSGLAGGRNTDAQYF
TRBV28	TRBD1	TRBJ1-5	many	TGTGCCAGCAGTGCCTACGGGACAGGGAACAATCAGCCCCAGCATTTT	CASSAYGTGNNQPQHF
TRBV6-4	NA	TRBJ2-3	many	TGTGCCAGCAGTGAGGGAGACACAGATACGCAGTATTTT	CASSEGDTDTQYF
TRBV27	NA	TRBJ2-7	many	TGTGCCAGCAGTCCCCATGGACTCTATTCCTACGAGCAGTACTTC	CASSPHGLYSYEQYF
TRBV6-5	NA	TRBJ2-2	many	TGTGCCAGCAGTAAAACAGGAACGAACACCGGGGAGCTGTTTTTT	CASSKTGTNTGELFF
TRBV6-2/TRBV6-3	NA	TRBJ2-7	NA	TGTGCCAGCAAGGAGTACTTACTAACCTACGAGCAGTACTTC	CASKEYLLTYEQYF
TRBV20-1	NA	TRBJ1-4	many	TGCAGTGCTAAGGGCGGGCCCTACGACGAAAAACTGTTTTTT	CSAKGGPYDEKLFF